This paragraph covers one TCR beta chain sequence. For CDR3 and TCR beta VDJ profiling, genomic DNA was the template used. TCRdb passed the reads through MiXCR, listing each CDR3 protein once. The data show 100,000 to 150,000 distinct CDR3 sequences, over 30% seen once. The data were taken from a study of CD8+CD57+ T cells in acquired aplastic anemia. Study information: Sorting CD4+ and CD8+ cells gave DNA averaging approximately 3 ug.

CDR3 length equals 11 residues. The germline V gene has CDR1 MNHNS and CDR2 SASEGT. Unmatched junction bases numbered 1, after V lost 4 bases and J lost 7 bases. Those patients picked for sequencing had displayed CD8+CD57+ cell expansion on flow cytometry. Among the patients, all had severe acquired aplastic anemia. J is TRBJ2-7 and V is TRBV6-1; 7 positions agree with TRBD2. The sample was sorted CD4+, CD8+, or CD8+CD57+ T cells (not recorded which) from PBMCs. The origin of this receptor is a human donor with aplastic anemia. The chain's CDR3 is CASSAGREQYF. The CDR3 DNA sequence: TGTGCCAGCAGTGCCGGGAGGGAGCAGTACTTC.